This T cell receptor (beta chain) was sequenced in a study of T-cell reconstitution after alpha-beta-depleted transplantation in children. This sample's TCRbeta library carried unique molecular identifier barcodes. MiXCR, run by TCRdb on the PCR reads, gives a single entry per CDR3 protein. The sample holds some 220,000 distinct CDR3 sequences; approximately 11% are singletons and the top ten take roughly 27%. Study-level points and caveats: Most T-cell counts and diversity one year after the transplant came from T cells that were newly produced.

This clonotype was found many times. Its antigen remains unknown. Germline V gene sequence: CDR1 SGHRS, CDR2 YFSETQ. V lost 0 bases, J lost 9 bases, and 13 bases lay in between. CDR3 length: 14 amino acids. The gene calls are TRBV5-1 and TRBJ1-5; D unclear. Sequenced material: PBMCs, taken before TCRalphabeta/CD19-depleted stem cell transplant. This clonotype was obtained from a child younger than two with acute myeloid leukemia, due to receive a stem cell transplant. As DNA, the CDR3 is TGCGCCAGCAGCTTGGAGACGGACGTTGGGCCCCAGCATTTT. Its protein is CASSLETDVGPQHF.